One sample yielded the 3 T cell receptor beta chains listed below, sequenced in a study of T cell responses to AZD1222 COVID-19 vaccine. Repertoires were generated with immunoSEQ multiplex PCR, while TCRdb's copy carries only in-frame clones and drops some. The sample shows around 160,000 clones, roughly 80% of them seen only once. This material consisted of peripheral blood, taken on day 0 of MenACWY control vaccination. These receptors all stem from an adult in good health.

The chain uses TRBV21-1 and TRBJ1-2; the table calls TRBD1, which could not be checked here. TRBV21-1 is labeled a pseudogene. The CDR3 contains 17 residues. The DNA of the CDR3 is TGTGCCAGCAGCAAAGGGTCCCGGCCCAAGACAGGGAAAGGCTACACCTTC. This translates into CASSKGSRPKTGKGYTF.

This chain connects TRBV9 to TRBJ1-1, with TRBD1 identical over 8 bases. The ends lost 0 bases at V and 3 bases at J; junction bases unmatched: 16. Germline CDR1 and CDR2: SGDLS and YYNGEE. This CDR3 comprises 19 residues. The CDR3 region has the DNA TGTGCCAGCAGCGTAGCAGGGCCGACAGGGGTTAAAGTCGACACTGAAGCTTTCTTT. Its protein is CASSVAGPTGVKVDTEAFF.

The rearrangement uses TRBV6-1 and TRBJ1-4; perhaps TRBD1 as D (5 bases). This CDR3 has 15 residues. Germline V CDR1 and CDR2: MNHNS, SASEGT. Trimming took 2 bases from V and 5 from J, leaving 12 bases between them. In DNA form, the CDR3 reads TGTGCCAGCAGTGAAAAGGGGAGTTACAATGAAAAACTGTTTTTT. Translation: CASSEKGSYNEKLFF.